This T cell receptor (beta chain) was sequenced for a study of cytomegalovirus exposure and HLA in healthy donors. This table comes from immunoSEQ multiplex PCR, and its TCRdb copy is limited to in-frame clones, with some not included. Of 75,000 to 100,000 clones in the sample, about 96% were seen once. The ends were cut back, 0 bases at V and 2 bases at J, with 12 bases in the middle. The germline V gene encodes CDR1 SGHNT and CDR2 YYREEE (reference sequence). The length of the CDR3 is 16 residues. The receptor comes from a man aged 18 to 29 in good health and CMV-seronegative. The chain employs TRBV5-4 and TRBJ2-1; D is perhaps TRBD2 (6 bases). Sequencing was performed on PBMCs. This CDR3 is CASSLESASAYNEQFF. As DNA, the CDR3 is TGTGCCAGCAGCTTGGAATCGGCTAGCGCCTACAATGAGCAGTTCTTC.